The 12 T cell receptor beta chains in this list originate from one sample, sequenced in a study of naive and memory T cell subsets. Both TRBC1 and TRBC2 were covered by a beta constant-region primer of two equimolar oligonucleotides. Each CDR3 protein gets one entry after TCRdb re-called the UMI-ligation and nested PCR reads with MiXCR. The table has 89,000 or so distinct CDR3 sequences, around 14% seen once. The sequenced sample was central memory CD4+ T cells from blood. The receptors originated from a human donor in good health.

This clonotype has more than one count but fewer than ten. The chain employs TRBV6-1 and TRBJ2-3; D is ambiguous. The CDR3 runs 14 residues. The V and J ends lost 2 bases and 5 bases respectively, with 11 bases between them. The germline V gene encodes CDR1 MNHNS and CDR2 SASEGT. CDR3 sequence (DNA): TGTGCCAGCAGTGAAATGTTAGCCGGAGATACGCAGTATTTT. Protein sequence: CASSEMLAGDTQYF.

The gene calls are TRBV18 and TRBJ2-3; either TRBD1 or TRBD2 may fit D (6 bases each). CDR3 length: 15 residues. Germline-derived CDR1 and CDR2 are KGHSH and LQKENI. V lost 0 bases, J lost 3 bases, and 10 bases lay in between. CDR3 sequence reads: CASSPPQGRTDTQYF. DNA for the CDR3: TGTGCCAGCTCACCACCGCAGGGGAGGACAGATACGCAGTATTTT.

The chain couples TRBV18 to TRBJ2-7; 7 bases line up with TRBD1. V was pared by 5 bases and J by 3 bases, with 7 bases of the junction left unmatched. CDR3 length: 14 residues. Germline CDR1 reads KGHSH; CDR2 reads LQKENI. The CDR3 bases are TGTGCCAGCTCAGTAGGGACAGTCTTCTACGAGCAGTACTTC. Its protein product is CASSVGTVFYEQYF.

This rearrangement joins TRBV30 to TRBJ2-7; no clear D. The CDR3 loop spans 13 amino acids. Per the germline V gene, CDR1 is GTSNPN and CDR2 is SVGIG (reference sequence). Trimming shortened V by 0 bases and J by 5 bases, and 11 bases separated the two germline ends. The CDR3 nucleotides read TGTGCCTGGAGTGTACGGCAGCGCGACGAGCAGTACTTC. It encodes CAWSVRQRDEQYF.

The chain links TRBV27 to TRBJ2-1, with D possibly matching TRBD2 (5 bases). The germline gives CDR1 MNHEY, CDR2 SMNVEV (reference sequence). The CDR3 contains 13 residues. V was pared by 3 bases and J by 8 bases, with 11 bases between. Here the CDR3 reads CASSFQARDEQFF. CDR3 nucleotides: TGTGCCAGCAGTTTTCAGGCGAGGGATGAGCAGTTCTTC.

At least ten counts were recorded for this clonotype. The rearrangement joins TRBV4-2 to TRBJ2-3; D ambiguous. This CDR3 region has 13 residues. CDR1 LGHNA and CDR2 YNFKEQ come from the germline V gene. The germline V and J ends were trimmed by 2 bases and 2 bases, with 5 bases remaining between them. CDR3 region: CASSQSPTDTQYF. DNA of the CDR3: TGTGCCAGCAGCCAATCTCCCACAGATACGCAGTATTTT.

The chain uses TRBV2 and TRBJ1-6; D possibly corresponds to TRBD1 (5 bases). Germline V gives CDR1 SNHLY, CDR2 FYNNEI. This CDR3 has 16 residues. V lost 0 bases and J 9 bases, leaving 15 bases between the germline ends. The CDR3 loop reads CASSEALGGSGSPLHF. CDR3 nucleotide sequence: TGTGCCAGCAGTGAAGCGCTCGGGGGTTCTGGTTCACCCCTCCACTTT.

J is TRBJ2-3 and V is TRBV5-1; TRBD1 matches 11 bases. The CDR3 has 15 amino acids. Germline V gene data show CDR1 as SGHRS and CDR2 as YFSETQ. Losses at the gene ends were 6 bases for V and 4 bases for J; bases not matched to a gene: 7. In DNA, the CDR3 is TGCGCCAGCACTCCGGGACAGGGGGGCGCAGATACGCAGTATTTT. Its protein is CASTPGQGGADTQYF.

The CDR3 DNA follows: TGCAGTGCTGGCGGAGCGGGTGGATCCTACGAGCAGTACTTC. This encodes CSAGGAGGSYEQYF. The V call is TRBV20-1, the J call TRBJ2-7; D possibly corresponds to TRBD2 (6 bases). V was pared by 5 bases and J by 1 base, with 15 bases between. The V gene's germline CDR1 is DFQATT and CDR2 SNEGSKA (reference sequence). CDR3 length: 14 residues.

The V call is TRBV6-1, the J call TRBJ1-1; D not certain. The CDR3 has 14 residues. The V end lost 5 bases, the J end lost 1 base, and 11 bases lay between the germline ends. Looked up from germline, CDR1 is MNHNS and CDR2 is SASEGT. The CDR3 sequence: CASSPSNPNTEAFF. The CDR3 DNA sequence: TGTGCCAGCAGTCCAAGTAACCCGAACACTGAAGCTTTCTTT.

This sequence joins TRBV24-1 and TRBJ2-2, with D possibly being TRBD1 or TRBD2 (5 bases each). Trimming took off 8 bases at V and 4 bases at J, with 10 bases between the two ends. The V gene's germline CDR1 is KGHDR and CDR2 SFDVKD. The CDR3 extends over 13 amino acids. CDR3 bases: TGTGCCACCATGGGGGATGGCACCGGGGAGCTGTTTTTT. Translation: CATMGDGTGELFF.

J is TRBJ2-5 and V is TRBV12-3 or TRBV12-4; 7 bases fit TRBD1. CDR3 length: 14 residues. V was clipped by 5 bases and J by 1 base; unmatched bases: 4. For the CDR3, the DNA is TGTGCCAGCAGTCGGGACAGAACCCAAGAGACCCAGTACTTC. This sequence encodes CASSRDRTQETQYF.